One and the same sample provided the 22 T cell receptor beta chains below, sequenced in a study of T cells after yellow fever vaccination. TCRdb re-analysed the 5' RACE reads in MiXCR, keeping a single row per CDR3 protein. This table holds fewer than 350,000 distinct CDR3 sequences, about 3.5% found once. The sequenced sample was PBMCs, obtained on the day of the yellow fever booster vaccination. The receptor set was obtained from a man in his late teens or twenties who received the YFV17D yellow fever vaccine.

The chain employs TRBV18 and TRBJ2-5, with D possibly matching TRBD1 (5 bases). In germline, CDR1 is KGHSH, CDR2 LQKENI. This CDR3 contains 14 residues. V lost 2 bases and J 2 bases, leaving 9 bases between the germline ends. CDR3 loop: CASSPSTEQETQYF. The CDR3 DNA sequence: TGTGCCAGCTCACCATCGACAGAACAAGAGACCCAGTACTTC.

This clonotype has a count of ten or more. The genes are TRBV9 and TRBJ2-7; no firm D call. The ends were cut back, 0 bases at V and 0 bases at J, with 7 bases in the middle. CDR1 is SGDLS, CDR2 YYNGEE, per germline. The CDR3 is 14 amino acids. CDR3: CASSVGGSSYEQYF. In nucleotides, the CDR3 is TGTGCCAGCAGCGTAGGTGGCAGCTCCTACGAGCAGTACTTC.

Many counts were recorded for this clonotype. The chain links TRBV3-1 to TRBJ2-4; D is unresolved. CDR3 length equals 13 residues. The V gene's germline CDR1 is LGHDT and CDR2 YNNKEL (reference sequence). V was clipped by 4 bases and J by 7 bases, with 11 bases between them. The CDR3, as DNA: TGTGCCAGCAGCCCAGACTCGAGGAACATTCAGTACTTC. Translating gives CASSPDSRNIQYF.

The V call is TRBV5-1, the J call TRBJ1-1, with D maybe TRBD1 (6 bases). V shed 0 bases and J shed 8 bases, with 8 bases lying between them. CDR1 is SGHRS and CDR2 is YFSETQ in the germline V gene. This CDR3 has 12 residues. Here the CDR3 DNA reads TGCGCCAGCAGCTTGGTACAGGGCGAAGCTTTCTTT. It specifies CASSLVQGEAFF.

This clonotype was seen more than once but under ten times. The CDR3 DNA is TGCGCCAGCCGGGGGACAGGGGGCCGGACAGATACGCAGTATTTT. Translated, it gives CASRGTGGRTDTQYF. The V call is TRBV4-3, the J call TRBJ2-3; 12 bases line up with TRBD1. The CDR3 covers 15 residues. Germline V gives CDR1 LGHNA, CDR2 YSLEER. V lost 8 bases and J lost 3; bases outside the gene matches: 6.

The chain recombines TRBV7-3 with TRBJ2-1; 8 bases match TRBD1. J was trimmed by 8 bases and V by 4 bases; bases with no gene match: 7. Germline lookup yields CDR1 SGHTA and CDR2 FQGTGA. This CDR3 is 14 amino acids long. In nucleotides, the CDR3 is TGTGCCAGCAGCTCGGGACAGGCCGGCGATGAGCAGTTCTTC. Translation gives CASSSGQAGDEQFF.

The chain uses TRBV28 and TRBJ2-4; no clear D. The CDR3 sequence is 17 residues long. Germline assignment: CDR1 MDHEN and CDR2 SYDVKM. Trimming removed 3 bases from V and 6 bases from J, with 21 bases in between. The CDR3, as DNA: TGTGCCAGCAGTTTTAGGGTGTTAGATGATTTGGGAAACATTCAGTACTTC. It codes for CASSFRVLDDLGNIQYF.

The chain is built from TRBV12-2 and TRBJ2-3; the table's D call, TRBD1, has no DNA check behind it. TRBV12-2 is an annotated pseudogene. This CDR3 comprises 15 residues. CDR3: CASRLGQGRPDTQYF. The CDR3 nucleotides are TGTGCAAGTCGCTTAGGTCAGGGCAGGCCAGATACGCAGTATTTT.

This clonotype was seen many times. V usage is TRBV5-1 and J usage is TRBJ1-3; TRBD1 might be the D (5 bases). CDR3 length: 15 amino acids. Germline lookup yields CDR1 SGHRS and CDR2 YFSETQ. Trimming stripped 1 base from V and 0 bases from J, with 8 bases between. The CDR3 here is CASSLQGLSGNTIYF. The CDR3 DNA sequence: TGCGCCAGCAGCTTGCAGGGACTCTCTGGAAACACCATATATTTT.

This clonotype was recorded at least ten times. J is TRBJ1-4 and V is TRBV5-1; 7 bases map to TRBD1. The CDR3 runs 14 residues. V gave up 0 bases and J gave up 5 bases; unmatched junction bases: 1. The germline gives CDR1 SGHRS, CDR2 YFSETQ. The CDR3 region has the DNA TGCGCCAGCAGCTTGGGGACAGGAAATGAAAAACTGTTTTTT. Translated, it gives CASSLGTGNEKLFF. Based on the CDR3 plus reference TRBV5-1 and TRBJ1-4, the full variable domain is KAGVTQTPRYLIKTRGQQVTLSCSPISGHRSVSWYQQTPGQGLQFLFEYFSETQRNKGNFPGRFSGRQFSNSRSEMNVSTLELGDSALYLCASSLGTGNEKLFFGSGTQLSVL.

Ten or more counts support this clonotype. This rearrangement joins TRBV12-5 to TRBJ2-5; D is possibly TRBD1 or TRBD2 (5 bases each). Germline assignment: CDR1 LGHNT and CDR2 FRNRAP. This CDR3 is 15 amino acids long. Trimming left V 3 bases short and J 1 base short, with 12 bases between. The CDR3 DNA follows: TGTGCTAGTGGTTTACTGAGGGGCGGCCAAGAGACCCAGTACTTC. It yields the protein CASGLLRGGQETQYF.

This clonotype came up many times. The junction and the germline gene differ at one end; a read error may be behind it. The V and J genes are TRBV6-2 or TRBV6-3 and TRBJ1-1, with D perhaps TRBD1 (6 bases). CDR3 length equals 12 residues. The germline V gene encodes CDR1 MNHEY and CDR2 SVGEGT. The CDR3 loop reads CASRQGNIEAFF. The CDR3 DNA is TGTGCCAGCAGGCAGGGGAACATTGAAGCTTTCTTT.

Ten or more counts support this clonotype. The chain links TRBV7-2 to TRBJ2-2, with unresolved D. The CDR3 consists of 16 residues. Germline CDR1 reads SGHTA; CDR2 reads FQGNSA. V was clipped by 2 bases and J by 0 bases, with 10 bases between them. The CDR3 DNA reads as TGTGCCAGCAGCTTACGTCACCCCTCGAACACCGGGGAGCTGTTTTTT. Its protein is CASSLRHPSNTGELFF.

The table lists this clonotype with a few counts. This chain links TRBV15 with TRBJ2-1, with D possibly matching TRBD1 (6 bases). V lost 4 bases and J lost 3, with 10 bases in between. There are 14 residues in the CDR3. Germline-derived CDR1 and CDR2 are LNHNV and YYDKDF (reference sequence). CDR3 loop: CATSKGEFYNEQFF. CDR3 in DNA: TGTGCCACCAGCAAGGGGGAGTTCTACAATGAGCAGTTCTTC.

There are a few counts of this clonotype. V and J are TRBV20-1 and TRBJ2-3; D remains ambiguous. V was cut by 3 bases and J by 2 bases, with 6 bases left in between. Germline CDR1 is DFQATT and CDR2 is SNEGSKA (reference sequence). CDR3 length: 12 residues. CDR3 in amino acids: CSARYPTDTQYF. The DNA of the CDR3 is TGCAGTGCTAGGTATCCCACAGATACGCAGTATTTT.

This clonotype was seen more than once but under ten times. The gene calls are TRBV12-3 or TRBV12-4 and TRBJ1-2, with 10 nucleotides matching TRBD1. V dropped 4 bases and J dropped 0; count of bases not matched to a gene: 8. This CDR3 is 17 amino acids long. The chain's CDR3 is CASSYGTGAITNYGYTF. The CDR3 DNA reads TGTGCCAGCAGTTATGGGACAGGGGCCATTACTAACTATGGCTACACCTTC.

This clonotype was counted only a few times. The rearrangement joins TRBV19 to TRBJ2-3; D gene ambiguous. Germline assignment: CDR1 LNHDA and CDR2 SQIVND (reference sequence). This CDR3 region has 12 residues. The V and J ends lost 6 bases and 2 bases respectively, with 6 bases between them. The CDR3 reads CASSENTDTQYF. The CDR3 bases are TGTGCCAGTAGCGAGAACACAGATACGCAGTATTTT. The full variable domain, with the rest looked up from reference TRBV19 and TRBJ2-3, is DGGITQSPKYLFRKEGQNVTLSCEQNLNHDAMYWYRQDPGQGLRLIYYSQIVNDFQKGDIAEGYSVSREKKESFPLTVTSAQKNPTAFYLCASSENTDTQYFGPGTRLTVL.

This clonotype was recorded many times. This rearrangement joins TRBV11-2 to TRBJ1-5; tentative D call: TRBD1 (6 bases). CDR1 is SGHAT, CDR2 FQNNGV, per germline. The CDR3 contains 14 residues. V was trimmed by 6 bases and J by 6 bases, leaving 15 bases between them. CDR3 protein: CASSQTGYGQPQHF. Here the CDR3 DNA reads TGTGCCAGCAGTCAAACAGGGTACGGTCAGCCCCAGCATTTT.

The chain is built from TRBV5-6 and TRBJ1-5; D ambiguous. In germline, CDR1 is SGHDT, CDR2 YYEEEE. The germline V and J ends were trimmed by 2 bases and 5 bases, with 11 bases remaining between them. The CDR3 totals 14 residues. Here the CDR3 reads CASSFSEGYQPQHF. The DNA for the CDR3 is TGTGCCAGCAGCTTCTCAGAAGGATATCAGCCCCAGCATTTT.

This clonotype occurred many times. This chain links TRBV11-1 with TRBJ2-4; a weak D match, TRBD1 (5 bases). V was shortened by 2 bases and J by 11 bases, with 10 bases between the two germline ends. Germline-derived CDR1 and CDR2 are SGHAT and FQDESV (reference sequence). The CDR3 has 12 residues. The CDR3 reads CASSLRGRLQYF. CDR3 in DNA: TGTGCCAGCAGCTTAAGGGGTAGGCTTCAGTACTTC.

This chain links TRBV18 with TRBJ1-5, with a tentative D call TRBD1 (6 bases). This CDR3 is 14 amino acids long. Trimming took 1 base from V and 5 from J, leaving 9 bases between them. CDR1 KGHSH and CDR2 LQKENI come from the germline V gene. The CDR3 region is CASSPLEGDQPQHF. The CDR3 DNA sequence: TGTGCCAGCTCACCACTTGAGGGGGATCAGCCCCAGCATTTT. The variable domain in full, with the rest retrieved from reference TRBV18 and TRBJ1-5, is NAGVMQNPRHLVRRRGQEARLRCSPMKGHSHVYWYRQLPEEGLKFMVYLQKENIIDESGMPKERFSAEFPKEGPSILRIQQVVRGDSAAYFCASSPLEGDQPQHFGDGTRLSIL.

This clonotype was found a few times. The rearrangement joins TRBV11-2 to TRBJ2-5; perhaps TRBD1 as D (7 bases). The CDR3 sequence is 15 residues long. The ends were cut back, 5 bases at V and 1 base at J, with 14 bases in the middle. The germline gives CDR1 SGHAT, CDR2 FQNNGV. CDR3 DNA: TGTGCCAGCAGCGGGCGGGACAGTTCCCAAGAGACCCAGTACTTC. Encoded protein: CASSGRDSSQETQYF.